The T cell receptor beta chain under discussion was sequenced for a study of blood T cell repertoires in COVID-19. Sequencing was performed with immunoSEQ multiplex PCR; in TCRdb, only in-frame clones are kept and a portion is missing. The table records about 55,000 clones, around 84% of them present only once. The germline V gene has CDR1 LNHDA and CDR2 SQIVND (reference sequence). The CDR3 extends over 15 amino acids. V was clipped by 6 bases and J by 2 bases, with 16 bases between them. V is TRBV19 and J is TRBJ1-1; the D gene is possibly TRBD1 (6 bases). The source of this sequence is a human donor in a cohort sampled during active or convalescent COVID-19. Sample: peripheral blood. The CDR3 DNA reads as TGTGCCAGTAGGGCCCTTGGACAGCCAAACACTGAAGCTTTCTTT. It codes for CASRALGQPNTEAFF.